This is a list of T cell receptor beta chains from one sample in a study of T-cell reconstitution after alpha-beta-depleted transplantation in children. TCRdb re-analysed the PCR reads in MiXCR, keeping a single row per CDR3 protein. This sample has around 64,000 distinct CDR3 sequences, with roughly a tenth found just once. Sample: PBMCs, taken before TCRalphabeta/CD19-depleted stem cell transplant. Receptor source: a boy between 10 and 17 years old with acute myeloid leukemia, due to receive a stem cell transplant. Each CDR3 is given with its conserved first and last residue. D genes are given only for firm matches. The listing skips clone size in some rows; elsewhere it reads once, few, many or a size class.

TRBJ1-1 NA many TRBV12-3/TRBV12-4 TGTGCCAGCAGTCCTCAGGGGTTGGCAATGAACACTGAAGCTTTCTTT CASSPQGLAMNTEAFF
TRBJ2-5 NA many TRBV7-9 TGTGCCAGCAGCTTAGGGGGCAAAGAGACCCAGTACTTC CASSLGGKETQYF
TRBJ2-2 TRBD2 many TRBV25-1 TGTGCCAGCAGTGAACTAGCGGCAGGGTACCCCGGGGAGCTGTTTTTT CASSELAAGYPGELFF
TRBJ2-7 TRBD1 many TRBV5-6 TGTGCCAGCAGCTGGGGGACAGGGAACGAGCAGTACTTC CASSWGTGNEQYF
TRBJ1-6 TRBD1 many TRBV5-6 TGTGCCAGCAGAACTGGGGCAGGGGGTAGCGATTCACCCCTCCACTTT CASRTGAGGSDSPLHF
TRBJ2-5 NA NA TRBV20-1 TGCAGTGCTAGTGGGGGCGGGGGAGCGACCCAGTACTTC CSASGGGGATQYF
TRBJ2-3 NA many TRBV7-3 TGTGCCAGCAGCTTAATTATCACAGATACGCAGTATTTT CASSLIITDTQYF
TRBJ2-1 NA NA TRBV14 TGTGCCAGCAGCCAAGATTACGACGGCTACAATGAGCAGTTCTTC CASSQDYDGYNEQFF
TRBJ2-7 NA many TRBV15 TGTGCCACCAGCAGAGACAGGGGCCTTAGCGAGCAGTACTTC CATSRDRGLSEQYF
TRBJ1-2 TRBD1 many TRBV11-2 TGTGCCAGCAGCCCTATACAGGGGGCTGCGGGTGGCTACACCTTC CASSPIQGAAGGYTF
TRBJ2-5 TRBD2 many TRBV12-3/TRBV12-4 TGTGCCAGCAGTTTGGCGGGAGGGCACGGGACCCAGTACTTC CASSLAGGHGTQYF
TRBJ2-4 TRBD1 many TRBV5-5 TGTGCCAGCAGCACCCGGCGGGACAGGGATGAAAACATTCAGTACTTC CASSTRRDRDENIQYF